Below are 18 T cell receptor beta chains sequenced from a single sample in a study of shared clonotypes between healthy human individuals. TCRdb's copy holds only in-frame clones and misses some; the assay was immunoSEQ multiplex PCR. The sample shows over a million clones, 78% of them seen only once. Material for sequencing was memory CD4+ T cells from PBMCs. Subset described: CD45RA-negative fraction. The receptors shown here come from a man in his late teens or twenties in good health. Some clones in this sample may be carry-over from other donors' samples.

CDR3 DNA: TGTGCCAGCAGTGACTTTTGGGACAGGGAGGGTCAGCCCCAGCATTTT. Translation: CASSDFWDREGQPQHF. The chain joins TRBV5-5 to TRBJ1-5; 9 bases are a match to TRBD1. CDR1 is SGHKS and CDR2 is YYEKEE in the germline V gene (reference sequence). The CDR3 loop spans 16 amino acids. The junction had 12 bases not matched to a gene; V was cut back by 5 bases and J by 6 bases. The whole variable domain, remainder taken from reference TRBV5-5 and TRBJ1-5, is DAGVTQSPTHLIKTRGQQVTLRCSPISGHKSVSWYQQVLGQGPQFIFQYYEKEERGRGNFPDRFSARQFPNYSSELNVNALLLGDSALYLCASSDFWDREGQPQHFGDGTRLSIL.

The chain recombines TRBV4-1 with TRBJ1-5, with unresolved D. CDR3 size: 16 residues. Trimming pared 0 bases from V and 0 bases from J, leaving 9 bases between. Per the germline V gene, CDR1 is MGHRA and CDR2 is YSYEKL. In DNA form, the CDR3 reads TGCGCCAGCAGCCAAGACTGGAGCTATAGCAATCAGCCCCAGCATTTT. Protein: CASSQDWSYSNQPQHF.

This chain uses TRBV18 with TRBJ1-5; possible D gene TRBD1, 5 bases. Trimming took off 6 bases at V and 3 bases at J, with 12 bases between the two ends. CDR1 and CDR2 from the germline V gene are KGHSH and LQKENI. The CDR3 totals 14 residues. The CDR3 protein is CASSPKTDNQPQHF. The DNA of the CDR3 is TGTGCCAGCTCGCCGAAGACAGACAATCAGCCCCAGCATTTT.

The V call is TRBV11-2, the J call TRBJ2-3, with TRBD2 identical over 8 bases. The V gene's germline CDR1 is SGHAT and CDR2 FQNNGV. V trimming: 1 base; J trimming: 5 bases; junction bases outside the gene matches: 2. CDR3 length: 14 amino acids. The CDR3 DNA reads TGTGCCAGCAGCTTAGCGGGAGGGCAAGATACGCAGTATTTT. Protein sequence: CASSLAGGQDTQYF.

Concerning this clone itself: The same CDR3 can be traced to other DNA sequences in this sample. The rearrangement links TRBV5-1 to TRBJ1-1; D is unclear. The V gene's germline CDR1 is SGHRS and CDR2 YFSETQ. The CDR3 runs 14 residues. Trimming left V 0 bases short and J 0 bases short, with 6 bases between. In DNA form, the CDR3 reads TGCGCCAGCAGCTTGGATGCGGTGAACACTGAAGCTTTCTTT. Translation gives CASSLDAVNTEAFF.

V gene TRBV27 combines with J gene TRBJ1-3; the D gene is possibly TRBD1 (5 bases). Germline V CDR1 and CDR2: MNHEY, SMNVEV (reference sequence). The CDR3 has 13 residues. Between the trimmed V and J ends, which lost 7 bases and 0 bases, there was a span of 7 bases. CDR3 region: CASTTGSGNTIYF. CDR3 bases: TGTGCCAGCACCACAGGCTCTGGAAACACCATATATTTT.

The chain has TRBV2 and TRBJ2-1; possible D gene TRBD2, 5 bases. This CDR3 has 14 residues. The V gene's germline CDR1 is SNHLY and CDR2 FYNNEI. The V gene lost 4 bases and the J gene lost 4 bases, with 11 bases spanning the gap. CDR3 sequence reads: CASSVQRGYNEQFF. CDR3 DNA sequence: TGTGCCAGCAGTGTACAACGGGGTTACAATGAGCAGTTCTTC.

This chain links TRBV10-3 with TRBJ1-2; the D is unclear. V was clipped by 5 bases and J by 0 bases, with 13 bases between them. Germline CDR1 ENHRY, CDR2 SYGVKD. The length of the CDR3 is 15 residues. The CDR3 DNA follows: TGTGCCATCAGTCCCGACCTCACACCTAACTATGGCTACACCTTC. The encoded protein is CAISPDLTPNYGYTF.

As regards this clone: The junction and the germline gene differ at one end; a read error may be behind it. The chain couples TRBV28 to TRBJ2-2; D tentatively fits TRBD1 or TRBD2 (7 bases each). Germline V CDR1 and CDR2: MDHEN, SYDVKM. This CDR3 comprises 16 residues. In nucleotides, the CDR3 is TGTGCCAGCAGTCAAGCATTGGGACGTCCAGGGGGGGAGCTGTCTTTT. Translation gives CASSQALGRPGGELSF.

The rearrangement links TRBV2 to TRBJ2-2; D is undetermined. Germline values: CDR1 SNHLY, CDR2 FYNNEI. CDR3 length equals 16 residues. V lost 5 bases, J lost 4 bases, and 17 bases lay in between. DNA of the CDR3: TGTGCCAGCAGTCGCCTATCAAAGATGGGCACCGGGGAGCTGTTTTTT. This codes for CASSRLSKMGTGELFF. The variable domain in full, with the rest retrieved from reference TRBV2 and TRBJ2-2, is EPEVTQTPSHQVTQMGQEVILRCVPISNHLYFYWYRQILGQKVEFLVSFYNNEISEKSEIFDDQFSVERPDGSNFTLKIRSTKLEDSAMYFCASSRLSKMGTGELFFGEGSRLTVL.

The V and J genes are TRBV19 and TRBJ1-5; 9 bases align to TRBD1. The CDR3 sequence is 14 residues long. Germline values: CDR1 LNHDA, CDR2 SQIVND (reference sequence). The junction had 5 bases not matched to a gene; V was cut back by 8 bases and J by 3 bases. DNA of the CDR3: TGTGCCAGTTGCGGACAGGGGCACAATCAGCCCCAGCATTTT. It yields the protein CASCGQGHNQPQHF.

This chain connects TRBV7-6 to TRBJ2-3; TRBD1 matches 9 bases. CDR3 length: 15 amino acids. Germline assignment: CDR1 SGHVS and CDR2 FNYEAQ. Germline trimming cut 3 bases from V and 4 bases from J; bases unmatched to any gene: 5. CDR3 nucleotide sequence: TGTGCCAGCAGCTTCCGGGACAGGGTGGCAGATACGCAGTATTTT. Its protein is CASSFRDRVADTQYF.

The rearrangement uses TRBV30 and TRBJ2-4; 8 positions match TRBD1. Trimming cost V 2 bases and J 8 bases; bases outside gene matches: 5. The length of the CDR3 is 13 residues. Germline V CDR1 and CDR2: GTSNPN, SVGIG (reference sequence). The CDR3 coding sequence is TGTGCCTGGAGTCTCAGGGGGCGAGACATTCAGTACTTC. This translates into CAWSLRGRDIQYF.

The gene calls are TRBV2 and TRBJ1-4, with a tentative D call TRBD1 (5 bases). This CDR3 contains 16 residues. V was clipped by 4 bases and J by 2 bases, with 14 bases between them. Germline CDR1 and CDR2: SNHLY and FYNNEI. The CDR3 DNA reads as TGTGCCAGCAGTGTCCCCCACGGGGCGACTAATGAAAAACTGTTTTTT. Translated, it gives CASSVPHGATNEKLFF.

The V call is TRBV11-2, the J call TRBJ1-1, with a possible D match to TRBD1 (6 bases). This CDR3 is built from 16 residues. The V and J ends lost 4 bases and 4 bases respectively, with 19 bases between them. Germline values: CDR1 SGHAT, CDR2 FQNNGV. Written as DNA, the CDR3 is TGTGCCAGCAGCTCCAAAACAGGGTATAGAAGCACTGAAGCTTTCTTT. As protein: CASSSKTGYRSTEAFF.

This clone was seen ten or more times. The chain recombines TRBV6-5 with TRBJ2-7, with a possible D match to TRBD1 (6 bases). Per the germline V gene, CDR1 is MNHEY and CDR2 is SVGAGI. The CDR3 spans 14 residues. Trimming removed 8 bases from V and 5 bases from J, with 19 bases in between. Written as DNA, the CDR3 is TGTGCCAGCTGCCACCGGGACACCGCCGACGAGCAGTACTTC. It translates to CASCHRDTADEQYF.

This clone has more than one count but fewer than ten. The V and J genes are TRBV2 and TRBJ1-5; D remains unclear. CDR1 and CDR2 from the germline V gene are SNHLY and FYNNEI. This CDR3 has 14 amino acids. Trimming cost V 5 bases and J 2 bases, with 10 bases left between them. CDR3 amino acids: CASSYSMGNQPQHF. The CDR3 DNA follows: TGTGCCAGCAGTTACTCGATGGGCAATCAGCCCCAGCATTTT. The complete variable domain, with remaining parts taken from reference TRBV2 and TRBJ1-5, reads EPEVTQTPSHQVTQMGQEVILRCVPISNHLYFYWYRQILGQKVEFLVSFYNNEISEKSEIFDDQFSVERPDGSNFTLKIRSTKLEDSAMYFCASSYSMGNQPQHFGDGTRLSIL.

A single count supports this clone. The genes are TRBV7-2 and TRBJ2-6, with 7 bases lining up with TRBD1. This CDR3 is 18 amino acids long. Trimming at V came to 5 bases and at J to 0 bases, leaving 10 bases not matched to a gene. Germline V lookup: CDR1 SGHTA, CDR2 FQGNSA. The chain's CDR3 is CASSPQGQKDSGANVLTF. The DNA for the CDR3 is TGTGCCAGCAGCCCCCAGGGACAGAAGGACTCTGGGGCCAACGTCCTGACTTTC.